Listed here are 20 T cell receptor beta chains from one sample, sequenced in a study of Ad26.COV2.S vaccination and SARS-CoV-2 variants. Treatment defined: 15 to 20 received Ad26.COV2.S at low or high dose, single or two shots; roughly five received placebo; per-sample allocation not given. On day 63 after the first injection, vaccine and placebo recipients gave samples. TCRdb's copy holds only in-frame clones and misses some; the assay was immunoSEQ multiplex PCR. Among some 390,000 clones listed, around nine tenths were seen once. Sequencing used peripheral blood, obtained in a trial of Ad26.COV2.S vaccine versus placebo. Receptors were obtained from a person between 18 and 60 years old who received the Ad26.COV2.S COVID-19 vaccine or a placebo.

DNA for the CDR3: TGTGCCAGTAGGTCCCCGGGACTCCTCTACAATGAGCAGTTCTTC. This gives the protein CASRSPGLLYNEQFF. V and J are TRBV25-1 and TRBJ2-1; D may be TRBD2 (6 bases). V was pared by 9 bases and J by 3 bases, with 18 bases between. Germline V lookup: CDR1 MGHDK, CDR2 SYGVNS. CDR3 length: 15 amino acids. Complete variable domain (other parts from reference TRBV25-1 and TRBJ2-1): EADIYQTPRYLVIGTGKKITLECSQTMGHDKMYWYQQDPGMELHLIHYSYGVNSTEKGDLSSESTVSRIRTEHFPLTLESARPSHTSQYLCASRSPGLLYNEQFFGPGTRLTVL.

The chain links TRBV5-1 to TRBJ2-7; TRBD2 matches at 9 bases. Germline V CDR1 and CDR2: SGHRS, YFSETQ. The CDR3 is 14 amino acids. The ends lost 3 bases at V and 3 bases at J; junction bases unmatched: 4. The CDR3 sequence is CASSSGLAIYEQYF. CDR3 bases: TGCGCCAGCAGCTCAGGACTAGCGATCTACGAGCAGTACTTC. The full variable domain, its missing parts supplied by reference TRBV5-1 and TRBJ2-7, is KAGVTQTPRYLIKTRGQQVTLSCSPISGHRSVSWYQQTPGQGLQFLFEYFSETQRNKGNFPGRFSGRQFSNSRSEMNVSTLELGDSALYLCASSSGLAIYEQYFGPGTRLTVT.

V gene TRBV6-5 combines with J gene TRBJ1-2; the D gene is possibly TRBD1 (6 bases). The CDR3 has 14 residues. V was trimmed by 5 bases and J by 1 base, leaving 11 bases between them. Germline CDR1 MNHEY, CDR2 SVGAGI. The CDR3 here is CASSTGLGNYGYTF. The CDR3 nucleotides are TGTGCCAGCAGTACAGGGCTTGGTAACTATGGCTACACCTTC.

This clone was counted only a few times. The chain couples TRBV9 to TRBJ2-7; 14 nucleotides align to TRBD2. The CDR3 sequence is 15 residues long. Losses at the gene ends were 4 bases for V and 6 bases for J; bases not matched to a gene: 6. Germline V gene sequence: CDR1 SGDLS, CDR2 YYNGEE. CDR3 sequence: CASSKGLAGAGEQYF. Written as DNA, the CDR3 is TGTGCCAGCAGCAAGGGACTAGCGGGAGCGGGCGAGCAGTACTTC.

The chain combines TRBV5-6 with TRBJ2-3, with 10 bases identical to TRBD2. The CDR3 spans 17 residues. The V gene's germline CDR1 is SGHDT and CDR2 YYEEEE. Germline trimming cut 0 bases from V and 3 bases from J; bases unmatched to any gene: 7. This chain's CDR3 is CASSLEASGSLTDTQYF. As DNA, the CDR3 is TGTGCCAGCAGCTTGGAGGCTAGCGGGAGCTTAACAGATACGCAGTATTTT.

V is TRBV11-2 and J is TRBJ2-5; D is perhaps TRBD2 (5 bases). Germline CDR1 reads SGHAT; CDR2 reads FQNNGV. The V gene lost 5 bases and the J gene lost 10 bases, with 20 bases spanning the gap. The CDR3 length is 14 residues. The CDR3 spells CASSPRGPTEGQYF. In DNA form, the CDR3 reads TGTGCCAGCAGCCCTCGAGGGCCTACCGAGGGCCAGTACTTC.

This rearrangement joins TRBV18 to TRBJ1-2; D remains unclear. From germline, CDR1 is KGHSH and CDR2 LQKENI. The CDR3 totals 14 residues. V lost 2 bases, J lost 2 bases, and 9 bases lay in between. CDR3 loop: CASSPVPANYGYTF. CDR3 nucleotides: TGTGCCAGCTCACCAGTGCCAGCAAACTATGGCTACACCTTC.

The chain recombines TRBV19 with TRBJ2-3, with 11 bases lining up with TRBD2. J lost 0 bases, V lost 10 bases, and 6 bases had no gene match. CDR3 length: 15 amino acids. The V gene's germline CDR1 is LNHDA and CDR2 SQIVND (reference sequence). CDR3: CATSTSGASTDTQYF. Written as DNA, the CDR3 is TGTGCCACTTCGACTAGCGGGGCTAGCACAGATACGCAGTATTTT.

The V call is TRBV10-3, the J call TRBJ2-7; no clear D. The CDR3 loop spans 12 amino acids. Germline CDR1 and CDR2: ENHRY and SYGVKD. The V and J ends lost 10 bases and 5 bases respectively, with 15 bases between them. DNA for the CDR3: TGTGCCACCTCTTGGGCGTCCCACGAGCAGTACTTC. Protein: CATSWASHEQYF.

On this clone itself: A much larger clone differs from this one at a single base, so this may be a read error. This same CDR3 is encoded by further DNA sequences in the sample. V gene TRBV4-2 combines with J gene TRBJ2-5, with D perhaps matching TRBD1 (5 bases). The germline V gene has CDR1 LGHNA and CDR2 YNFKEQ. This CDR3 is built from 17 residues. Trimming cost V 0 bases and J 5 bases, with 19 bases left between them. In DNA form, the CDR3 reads TGTGCCAGCAGCCAAGAGTTTATGGGCGGCAGGGTGGAGACCCAGTACTTC. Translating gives CASSQEFMGGRVETQYF.

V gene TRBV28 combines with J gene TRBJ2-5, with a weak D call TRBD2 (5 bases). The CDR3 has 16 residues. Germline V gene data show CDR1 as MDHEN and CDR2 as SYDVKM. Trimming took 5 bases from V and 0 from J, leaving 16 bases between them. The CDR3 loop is CASSPPQAVNQETQYF. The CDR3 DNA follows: TGTGCCAGCAGTCCTCCCCAAGCGGTTAACCAAGAGACCCAGTACTTC.

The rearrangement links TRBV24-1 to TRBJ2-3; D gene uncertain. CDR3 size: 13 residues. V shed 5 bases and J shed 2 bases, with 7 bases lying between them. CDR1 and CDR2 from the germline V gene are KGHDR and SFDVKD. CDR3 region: CATSGAFTDTQYF. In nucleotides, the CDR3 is TGTGCCACCAGTGGCGCATTCACAGATACGCAGTATTTT.

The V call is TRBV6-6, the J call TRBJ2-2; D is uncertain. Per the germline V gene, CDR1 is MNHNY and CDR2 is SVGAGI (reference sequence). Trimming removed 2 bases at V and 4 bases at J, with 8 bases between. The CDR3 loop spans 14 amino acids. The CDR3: CASSYLGATGELFF. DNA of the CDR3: TGTGCCAGCAGTTACCTAGGAGCCACCGGGGAGCTGTTTTTT.

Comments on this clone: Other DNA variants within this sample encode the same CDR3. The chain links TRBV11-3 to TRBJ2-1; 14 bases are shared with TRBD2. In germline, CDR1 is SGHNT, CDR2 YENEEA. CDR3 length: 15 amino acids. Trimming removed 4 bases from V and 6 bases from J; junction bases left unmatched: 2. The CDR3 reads CASSYGLAGGNEQFF. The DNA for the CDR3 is TGTGCCAGCAGCTACGGACTAGCGGGAGGCAATGAGCAGTTCTTC.

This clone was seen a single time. The CDR3 bases are TGCGCCAGCAGCCAAGATTCAAGGGAGTACTACGAGCAGTACTTC. Amino acids: CASSQDSREYYEQYF. The chain links TRBV4-1 to TRBJ2-7, with D perhaps TRBD2 (5 bases). The germline CDR1 and CDR2 sequences are MGHRA and YSYEKL. The ends were cut back, 0 bases at V and 3 bases at J, with 12 bases in the middle. The CDR3 is 15 amino acids.

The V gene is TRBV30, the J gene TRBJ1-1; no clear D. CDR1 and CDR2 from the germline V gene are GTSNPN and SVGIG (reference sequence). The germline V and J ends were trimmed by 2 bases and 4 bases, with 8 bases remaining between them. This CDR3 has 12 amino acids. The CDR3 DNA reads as TGTGCCTGGAGTTACGGCGGCACTGAAGCTTTCTTT. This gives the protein CAWSYGGTEAFF.

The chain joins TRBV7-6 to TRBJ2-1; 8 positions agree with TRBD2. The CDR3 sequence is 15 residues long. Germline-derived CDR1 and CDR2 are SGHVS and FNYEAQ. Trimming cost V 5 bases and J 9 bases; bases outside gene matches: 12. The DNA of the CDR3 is TGTGCCAGCAGCCCCACGGGGTACCGGGAGGGTGAGCAGTTCTTC. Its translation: CASSPTGYREGEQFF.

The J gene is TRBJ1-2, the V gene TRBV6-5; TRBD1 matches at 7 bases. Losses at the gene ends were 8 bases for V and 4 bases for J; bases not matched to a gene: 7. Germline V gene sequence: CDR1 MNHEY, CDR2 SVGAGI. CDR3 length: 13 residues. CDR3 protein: CASCRGGPYGYTF. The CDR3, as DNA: TGTGCCAGCTGTCGAGGGGGCCCCTATGGCTACACCTTC.

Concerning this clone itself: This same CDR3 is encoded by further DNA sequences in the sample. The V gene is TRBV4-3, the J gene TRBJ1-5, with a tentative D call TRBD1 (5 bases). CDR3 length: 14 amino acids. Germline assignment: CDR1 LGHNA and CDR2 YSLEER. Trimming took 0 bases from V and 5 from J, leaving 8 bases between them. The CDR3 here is CASSQDGRDQPQHF. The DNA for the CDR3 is TGCGCCAGCAGCCAAGACGGCAGGGATCAGCCCCAGCATTTT.

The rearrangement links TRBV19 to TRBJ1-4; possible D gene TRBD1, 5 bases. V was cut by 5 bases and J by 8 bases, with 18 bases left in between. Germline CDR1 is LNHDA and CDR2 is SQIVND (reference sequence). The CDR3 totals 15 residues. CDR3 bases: TGTGCCAGTAGTTACGCGTCGCGGTGGGGCGAAAAACTGTTTTTT. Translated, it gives CASSYASRWGEKLFF. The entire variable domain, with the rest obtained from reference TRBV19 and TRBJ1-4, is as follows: DGGITQSPKYLFRKEGQNVTLSCEQNLNHDAMYWYRQDPGQGLRLIYYSQIVNDFQKGDIAEGYSVSREKKESFPLTVTSAQKNPTAFYLCASSYASRWGEKLFFGSGTQLSVL.